A selection of T cell receptor beta chains follows, all from one sample in a study of shared clonotypes between healthy human individuals. The data were produced by immunoSEQ multiplex PCR, yet TCRdb's version contains in-frame clones alone and is incomplete. Of about 1 million clones listed, 65% to 75% are singletons. Sequencing used memory CD4+ T cells sorted from blood. These receptors all come from a man aged 18 to 30 in good health. Both conserved end residues are trimmed from each CDR3. D genes are given only for firm matches. Where a row states a size, it is once, few, many or the class of an expanded clone; other rows omit it.

d_call,j_call,v_call,clone_size,cdr3_aa
.,TRBJ1-2,TRBV2,.,ASRTQGMRYGYT
TRBD2,TRBJ2-1,TRBV5-4,.,ASSPPGLANNEQF
TRBD1,TRBJ2-7,TRBV6-5,.,ASSRGQSFDEQY
.,TRBJ2-7,TRBV5-4,.,ASSLIGSLAYEQY
.,TRBJ1-1,TRBV18,.,ASSPTRDTEAF
.,TRBJ1-5,TRBV2,.,ASSKEGKDNQPQH
.,TRBJ2-1,TRBV28,.,ASSWRNEQF
TRBD1,TRBJ1-1,TRBV28,few,ASSSNSRGGRTEAF
.,TRBJ2-3,TRBV5-1,.,ASSRLPMQGSGDTQY
TRBD2,TRBJ2-3,TRBV30,.,AWSDGLAGEDTQY
.,TRBJ1-2,TRBV6-6,few,ASRPTGYGYT
.,TRBJ2-5,TRBV11-2,.,ASSSGRGQETQY
.,TRBJ1-1,TRBV11-2,.,ASSFGAVNTEAF
TRBD2,TRBJ2-7,TRBV7-8,.,ASSLGTSSYEQY
TRBD2,TRBJ2-1,TRBV11-2,.,ASSLEVTSGPGRF
TRBD1,TRBJ1-1,TRBV4-1,.,ASSQGVQGGYTEAF
.,TRBJ2-6,TRBV5-1,.,ASSLSPAGEFGANVLT
.,TRBJ2-5,TRBV5-4,.,ASSLAGAGRETQY
.,TRBJ1-1,TRBV6-5,.,ASSYTPGLAEAF
.,TRBJ1-2,TRBV6-6,.,ASTLPQGLHNYGYT
TRBD1,TRBJ1-3,TRBV6-5,few,ASSKTGDGNTIY
TRBD2,TRBJ2-3,TRBV10-2,.,ASSEGAGGQTDTQY
.,TRBJ1-2,TRBV11-2,.,ASSFFDLTNYGYT
.,TRBJ2-4,TRBV19,.,ASTGHIKGIQY
.,.,TRBV5-7,once,ASSLDKGHSYEQY
.,TRBJ1-2,TRBV28,.,ASSFGGSGGYT
TRBD1,TRBJ1-3,TRBV18,.,ASSPFGQGKGFSGNTIY
.,TRBJ1-4,TRBV7-9,once,ASSLGERKKLF
TRBD1,TRBJ1-5,TRBV18,.,ASSPTGDGNQPQH
TRBD1,TRBJ1-2,TRBV15,.,ATSPSSGTAVYGYT
.,TRBJ1-1,TRBV10-3,.,AISGGGSTEAF
TRBD2,TRBJ2-2,TRBV27,.,ASSQPGLASWELF
.,TRBJ1-6,TRBV11-2,.,ATDGGRGSPLH
.,TRBJ1-2,TRBV5-5,many,ASSLGAGEAYGYT
.,TRBJ1-5,TRBV7-2,.,ASSPNPTGAYQPQH
.,TRBJ2-7,TRBV27,.,ASSPTGSSGEQY
.,TRBJ1-5,TRBV2,.,ASSEQEGQPQH
.,TRBJ1-1,TRBV29-1,.,SVGPGSGSGGAF
TRBD2,TRBJ2-1,TRBV7-2,.,ASSRSGNNYNEQF
.,TRBJ2-1,TRBV10-3,.,AISESTGNEQF
TRBD2,TRBJ2-3,TRBV9,.,ASSPSGHYTDTQY
.,TRBJ1-2,TRBV30,.,ARDPGTYGYT
.,TRBJ2-2,TRBV5-6,.,ASSRGLVELF
.,TRBJ1-6,TRBV6-5,.,ASTQSGTRNSPLH
.,TRBJ2-5,TRBV6-1,.,ASFRVGRGETQY
TRBD1,TRBJ1-3,TRBV5-6,few,ASSLGQGKGNTIY
.,TRBJ2-5,TRBV5-6,.,ASSLAIGSQETQY
.,TRBJ1-2,TRBV5-1,few,ASSMTDYGYT
.,TRBJ1-1,TRBV28,.,ASRDYRGAF
.,TRBJ1-6,TRBV5-1,.,ASSLEVLGNSPLH
.,TRBJ1-2,TRBV6-5,.,ASSYSKGVGYGYT
.,TRBJ2-7,TRBV10-2,.,ASRGPEEQY
.,TRBJ1-6,TRBV7-2,.,ASSLQSSYNSPLH